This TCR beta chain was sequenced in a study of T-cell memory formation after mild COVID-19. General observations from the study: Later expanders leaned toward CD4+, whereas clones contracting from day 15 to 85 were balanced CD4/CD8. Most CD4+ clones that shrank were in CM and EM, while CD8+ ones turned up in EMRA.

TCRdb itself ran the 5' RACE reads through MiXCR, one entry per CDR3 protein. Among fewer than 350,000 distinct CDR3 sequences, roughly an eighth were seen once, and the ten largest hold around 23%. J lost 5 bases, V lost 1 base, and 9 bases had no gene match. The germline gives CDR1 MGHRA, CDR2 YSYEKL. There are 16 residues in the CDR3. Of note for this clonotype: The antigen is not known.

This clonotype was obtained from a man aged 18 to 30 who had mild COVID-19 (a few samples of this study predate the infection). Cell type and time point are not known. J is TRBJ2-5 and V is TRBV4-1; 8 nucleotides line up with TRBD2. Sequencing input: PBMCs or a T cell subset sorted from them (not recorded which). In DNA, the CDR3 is TGCGCCAGCAGCCAAGGGCCGGCGGGGGGAGAGGAGACCCAGTACTTC. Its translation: CASSQGPAGGEETQYF.